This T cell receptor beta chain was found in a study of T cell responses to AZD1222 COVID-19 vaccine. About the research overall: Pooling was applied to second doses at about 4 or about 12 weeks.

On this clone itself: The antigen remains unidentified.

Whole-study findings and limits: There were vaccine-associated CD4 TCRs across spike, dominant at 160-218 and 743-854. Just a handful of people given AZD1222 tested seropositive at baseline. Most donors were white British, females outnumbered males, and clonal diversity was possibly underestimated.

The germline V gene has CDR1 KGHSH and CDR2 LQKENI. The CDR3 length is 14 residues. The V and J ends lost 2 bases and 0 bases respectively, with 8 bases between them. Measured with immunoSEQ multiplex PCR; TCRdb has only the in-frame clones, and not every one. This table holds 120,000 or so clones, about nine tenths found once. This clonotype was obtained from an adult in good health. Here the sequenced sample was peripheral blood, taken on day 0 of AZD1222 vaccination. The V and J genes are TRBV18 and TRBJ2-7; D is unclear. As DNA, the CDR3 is TGTGCCAGCTCACCATTGGGCAGCTCCTACGAGCAGTACTTC. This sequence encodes CASSPLGSSYEQYF.